These 17 T cell receptor beta chains share one sample of origin, sequenced in a study of blood T cell repertoires in COVID-19. Here immunoSEQ multiplex PCR was the method, and the copy in TCRdb shows in-frame clones only, minus some. The data show some 370,000 clones, about 90% seen once. Sequenced: peripheral blood. The receptors were sampled from a man aged 35-49 years with acute or convalescent COVID-19.

In regard to this clone: A read error may produce the germline difference seen at one junction end. The chain combines TRBV3-1 (or the pseudogene TRBV3-2) with TRBJ2-1; TRBD1 matches 8 bases. The CDR3 runs to 14 residues. Germline CDR1 LGHDT, CDR2 YNNKEL (reference sequence). The chain's CDR3 is CASSQGALGQGSLF. Here the CDR3 DNA reads TGTGCCAGCAGCCAAGGCGCCCTCGGACAGGGCAGCCTCTTC.

V gene TRBV9 combines with J gene TRBJ2-7, with TRBD2 matching 15 bases. V shed 3 bases, J shed 1 base, and the junction held 11 bases outside the gene matches. The CDR3 is 19 residues long. CDR1 SGDLS and CDR2 YYNGEE come from the germline V gene. The CDR3 sequence is CASSAHKPGLAGGSYEQYF. CDR3 sequence (DNA): TGTGCCAGCAGCGCGCATAAACCCGGACTAGCGGGGGGGTCCTACGAGCAGTACTTC.

The genes are TRBV5-1 and TRBJ2-7; TRBD1 matches 11 bases. Trimming took 3 bases from V and 5 from J; bases not matched to a gene: 7. Germline-derived CDR1 and CDR2 are SGHRS and YFSETQ. The CDR3 is made up of 15 amino acids. The CDR3 loop reads CASSSGTGGSDEQYF. CDR3 coding DNA: TGCGCCAGCAGCTCAGGGACAGGGGGTAGCGACGAGCAGTACTTC.

This sequence joins TRBV7-2 and TRBJ2-1; 10 bases align to TRBD2. V dropped 1 base and J dropped 0; count of bases not matched to a gene: 3. This CDR3 region has 17 residues. The germline CDR1 and CDR2 sequences are SGHTA and FQGNSA. The CDR3 spells CASSLGTSGSSYNEQFF. The CDR3 DNA follows: TGTGCCAGCAGCTTAGGGACTAGCGGCAGCTCCTACAATGAGCAGTTCTTC.

The chain links TRBV5-8 to TRBJ2-3, with TRBD2 identical over 8 bases. This CDR3 region has 16 residues. V dropped 0 bases and J dropped 0; count of bases not matched to a gene: 3. Looked up from germline, CDR1 is SGHTS and CDR2 is YDEGEE. CDR3 loop: CASSLDSGVSTDTQYF. The CDR3 nucleotides are TGTGCCAGCAGCTTGGATAGCGGGGTTAGCACAGATACGCAGTATTTT. Supplemented by reference TRBV5-8 and TRBJ2-3, the full variable domain reads EAGVTQSPTHLIKTRGQQATLRCSPISGHTSVYWYQQALGLGLQFLLWYDEGEERNRGNFPPRFSGRQFPNYSSELNVNALELEDSALYLCASSLDSGVSTDTQYFGPGTRLTVL.

J is TRBJ1-5 and V is TRBV4-1, with unresolved D. The V gene lost 3 bases and the J gene lost 0 bases, with 15 bases spanning the gap. The CDR3 extends over 17 amino acids. CDR1 and CDR2 from the germline V gene are MGHRA and YSYEKL. CDR3 coding DNA: TGCGCCAGCAGCCACCGCCCCTCGGGGATTAGCAATCAGCCCCAGCATTTT. Translating it yields CASSHRPSGISNQPQHF.

This chain connects TRBV6-2 or TRBV6-3 to TRBJ2-7, with D possibly being TRBD2 (6 bases). CDR3 length: 14 residues. V lost 5 bases, J lost 7 bases, and 18 bases lay in between. Germline V gene sequence: CDR1 MNHEY, CDR2 SVGEGT. DNA of the CDR3: TGTGCCAGCAGTCAATCGGGGGACGTAGAGGAGCAGTACTTC. It is translated as CASSQSGDVEEQYF.

The chain has TRBV29-1 and TRBJ2-7, with 9 bases that match TRBD1. Germline-derived CDR1 and CDR2 are SQVTM and ANQGSEA. J lost 1 base, V lost 4 bases, and 5 bases had no gene match. The CDR3 has 14 amino acids. The CDR3 sequence is CSVAQGAASYEQYF. DNA for the CDR3: TGCAGCGTTGCACAGGGGGCTGCGTCCTACGAGCAGTACTTC.

The CDR3: CASSATGAGANVLTF. In DNA, the CDR3 is TGTGCCAGCTCAGCTACAGGGGCTGGGGCCAACGTCCTGACTTTC. This chain links TRBV18 with TRBJ2-6; 7 bases fit TRBD1. Trimming cost V 5 bases and J 2 bases; bases outside gene matches: 3. Looked up from germline, CDR1 is KGHSH and CDR2 is LQKENI. This CDR3 has 15 amino acids.

The rearrangement uses TRBV5-6 and TRBJ2-7, with D perhaps TRBD2 (5 bases). The V end lost 2 bases, the J end lost 10 bases, and 19 bases lay between the germline ends. The CDR3 has 14 residues. The V gene's germline CDR1 is SGHDT and CDR2 YYEEEE. The DNA of the CDR3 is TGTGCCAGCAGCTTTTCTGGTCCAAGGACTTTACAGTACTTC. This translates into CASSFSGPRTLQYF.

In this sample, this clone turned up once. This chain uses TRBV5-5 with TRBJ2-7; possible D gene TRBD2, 6 bases. Germline CDR1 reads SGHKS; CDR2 reads YYEKEE (reference sequence). The V end lost 0 bases, the J end lost 0 bases, and 13 bases lay between the germline ends. This CDR3 has 16 amino acids. The CDR3 DNA follows: TGTGCCAGCAGCTTGGCTGCTAGCGCGCTCTCCTACGAGCAGTACTTC. This translates into CASSLAASALSYEQYF.

CDR3 DNA: TGTGCCAGCAGGTTGCAATCCCTGACCGGGACTGTCGGTGGCTACACCTTC. Protein product: CASRLQSLTGTVGGYTF. The chain is built from TRBV7-2 and TRBJ1-2; possible D gene TRBD1, 5 bases. V gave up 6 bases and J gave up 7 bases, with 27 bases separating them. The CDR3 extends over 17 amino acids. In germline, CDR1 is SGHTA, CDR2 FQGNSA.

The rearrangement uses TRBV2 and TRBJ1-1; 8 positions match TRBD1. The junction had 6 bases not matched to a gene; V was cut back by 11 bases and J by 4 bases. There are 12 residues in the CDR3. CDR1 is SNHLY, CDR2 FYNNEI, per germline. The CDR3 region has the DNA TGTGCCCGCTGGACAGGGAGCACTGAAGCTTTCTTT. It yields the protein CARWTGSTEAFF.

J is TRBJ2-1 and V is TRBV28; 7 nucleotides match TRBD2. With V trimmed by 7 bases and J by 1 base, 7 bases remained unmatched. The CDR3 consists of 15 residues. Germline CDR1 MDHEN, CDR2 SYDVKM. CDR3 sequence: CASTWASGSYNEQFF. The DNA for the CDR3 is TGTGCCAGCACTTGGGCTAGCGGATCCTACAATGAGCAGTTCTTC.

The count of this clone is one. The chain carries TRBV27 and TRBJ1-1; TRBD1 might be the D (5 bases). Trimming left V 6 bases short and J 3 bases short, with 14 bases between. Germline V CDR1 and CDR2: MNHEY, SMNVEV (reference sequence). The CDR3 is 14 amino acids. CDR3 region: CASREAGFDTEAFF. CDR3 in DNA: TGTGCCAGCAGAGAGGCAGGGTTTGACACTGAAGCTTTCTTT.

The rearrangement uses TRBV28 and TRBJ2-2, with 7 positions matching TRBD1. Germline V gene lookup returns CDR1 MDHEN and CDR2 SYDVKM. V was clipped by 2 bases and J by 3 bases; unmatched bases: 6. The CDR3 consists of 16 residues. The CDR3 sequence: CASSLDREKDTGELFF. CDR3 in DNA: TGTGCCAGCAGTTTAGACAGGGAAAAGGACACCGGGGAGCTGTTTTTT.

This chain uses TRBV6-5 with TRBJ2-1, with 7 bases aligning to TRBD2. The CDR3 loop spans 15 amino acids. V lost 0 bases and J lost 7; bases outside the gene matches: 6. The V gene's germline CDR1 is MNHEY and CDR2 SVGAGI. The CDR3 DNA reads as TGTGCCAGCAGTTACTCGGGGGGGGTGCGGAATGAGCAGTTCTTC. Translating it yields CASSYSGGVRNEQFF.